The rows below give T cell receptor beta chains drawn from one sample of a study of early T cells in non-severe SARS-CoV-2 infection. Using its own MiXCR run on the 5' RACE reads, TCRdb lists one record per CDR3 protein. The sample carries roughly 72,000 distinct CDR3 sequences, over 10% recorded once. Sample: whole blood, taken at baseline. The receptors were sampled from an adult who was a healthcare worker with PCR-confirmed SARS-CoV-2 infection or an uninfected control (not recorded which). The CDR3 runs from the conserved cysteine through the conserved F or W. Size tells how often a clone was seen (once, few, many) or the class of an expanded clone, and some rows leave it out.

CASSQFTSGGIYSYNEQFF TRBV4-2 . TRBJ2-1
CATSDAGQGQETQYF TRBV24-1 few TRBJ2-5
CASSPGQGAEKLFF TRBV10-1 . TRBJ1-4
CASSPRGQISGNTIYF TRBV7-9 many TRBJ1-3
CASGQRGPRTGELFF TRBV2 few TRBJ2-2
CASRSRVNTGELFF TRBV6-1 few TRBJ2-2
CASSSGAYNEQFF TRBV11-2 few TRBJ2-1
CASRLLAESTDTQYF TRBV6-5 . TRBJ2-3
CASSYGGSEAFF TRBV6-5 few TRBJ1-1
CASSWAAPYNTGELFF TRBV19 few TRBJ2-2
CASSLSVVGVGEQYF TRBV27 . TRBJ2-7
CASSATGTYEQYF TRBV25-1 many TRBJ2-7
CASSSAGISDYEQYF TRBV11-2 . TRBJ2-7
CASSHHGPDTQYF TRBV3-1 few TRBJ2-3
CASSLALGLAGGQSKTQYF TRBV7-2 few TRBJ2-5
CASSLSPNANTEAFF TRBV28 . TRBJ1-1
CASSPNGRGDQPQHF TRBV18 few TRBJ1-5
CASSESQGASGYTF TRBV25-1 many TRBJ1-2
CATPRRDRGRGNSPLHF TRBV24-1 few TRBJ1-6
CASSQKGGTGLAEKLFF TRBV12-3/TRBV12-4 few TRBJ1-4
CASSLTAGRTYEQYF TRBV5-6 . TRBJ2-7
CSVGQGVGSEAFF TRBV29-1 many TRBJ1-1
CSARGPPGDSTGELFF TRBV20-1 many TRBJ2-2
CASSFGQGHGNTIYF TRBV5-1 . TRBJ1-3
CAISPDRGGDTEAFF TRBV10-3 many TRBJ1-1
CASSQDLLSGANVLTF TRBV14 many TRBJ2-6
CASSRDRGPNNEQFF TRBV6-5 . TRBJ2-1
CASSHVGTGKTEAFF TRBV4-1 many TRBJ1-1
CSASRGYNEQFF TRBV20-1 few TRBJ2-1